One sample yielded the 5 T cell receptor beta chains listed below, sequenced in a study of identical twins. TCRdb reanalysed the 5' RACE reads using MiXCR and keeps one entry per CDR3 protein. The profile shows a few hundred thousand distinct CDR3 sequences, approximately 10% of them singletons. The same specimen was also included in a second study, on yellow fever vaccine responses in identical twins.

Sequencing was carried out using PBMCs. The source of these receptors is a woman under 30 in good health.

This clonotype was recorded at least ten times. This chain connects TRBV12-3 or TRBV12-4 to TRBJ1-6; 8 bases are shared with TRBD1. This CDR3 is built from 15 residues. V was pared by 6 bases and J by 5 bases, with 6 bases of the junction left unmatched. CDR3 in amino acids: CASSPRQGNNSPLHF. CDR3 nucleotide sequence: TGTGCCAGCAGCCCCCGACAGGGGAATAATTCACCCCTCCACTTT.

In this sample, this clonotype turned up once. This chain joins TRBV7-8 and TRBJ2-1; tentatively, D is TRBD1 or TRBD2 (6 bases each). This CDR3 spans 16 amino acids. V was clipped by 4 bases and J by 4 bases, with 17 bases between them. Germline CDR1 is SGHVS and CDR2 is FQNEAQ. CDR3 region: CASSSPGGGTYNEQFF. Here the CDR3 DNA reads TGTGCCAGCAGCTCCCCCGGGGGCGGGACTTACAATGAGCAGTTCTTC.

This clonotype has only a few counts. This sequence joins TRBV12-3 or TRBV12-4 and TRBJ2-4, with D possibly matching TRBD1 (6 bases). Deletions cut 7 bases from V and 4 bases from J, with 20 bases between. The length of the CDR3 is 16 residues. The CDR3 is CASKHRDIGAKNIQYF. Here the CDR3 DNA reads TGTGCCAGCAAACACCGGGACATAGGAGCAAAAAACATTCAGTACTTC.

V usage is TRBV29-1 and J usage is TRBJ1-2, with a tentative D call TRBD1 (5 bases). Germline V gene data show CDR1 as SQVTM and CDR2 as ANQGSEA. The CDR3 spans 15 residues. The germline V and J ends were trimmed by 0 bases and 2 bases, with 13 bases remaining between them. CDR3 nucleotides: TGCAGCGTTGAAGATCTTGCGGGACGAAACTATGGCTACACCTTC. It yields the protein CSVEDLAGRNYGYTF.

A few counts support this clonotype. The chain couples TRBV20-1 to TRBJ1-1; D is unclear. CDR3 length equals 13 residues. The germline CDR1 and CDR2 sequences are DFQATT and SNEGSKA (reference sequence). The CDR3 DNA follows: TGCAGCTCACAGAGGGTTCTGGGGACTGAAGCTTTCTTT. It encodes CSSQRVLGTEAFF.